The clone carrying this T cell receptor beta chain has just a few counts. Its antigen is not identified. V lost 6 bases and J lost 12; bases outside the gene matches: 9. Germline lookup yields CDR1 DFQATT and CDR2 SNEGSKA (reference sequence). The CDR3 runs 14 residues. This sample is part of a study of T-cell memory formation after mild COVID-19. Findings and limits, study-wide: Among clones contracting day 15 to 85, CD4/CD8 was balanced, whereas later expanders leaned CD4+.

TCRdb recomputed calls from the 5' RACE reads with MiXCR, one row per CDR3 protein. The repertoire holds approximately 150,000 distinct CDR3 sequences, with roughly a fifth as singletons. The chain has TRBV20-1 and TRBJ2-1; 15 bases align to TRBD2. The sequence was obtained from an adult woman who had mild COVID-19 (a few samples of this study predate the infection). Cell type and time point are not known. The specimen was PBMCs or a T cell subset sorted from them (not recorded which). CDR3 protein: CSARGLAGGGTQFF. For the CDR3, the DNA is TGCAGTGCCCGGGGACTAGCGGGAGGAGGGACGCAGTTCTTC.